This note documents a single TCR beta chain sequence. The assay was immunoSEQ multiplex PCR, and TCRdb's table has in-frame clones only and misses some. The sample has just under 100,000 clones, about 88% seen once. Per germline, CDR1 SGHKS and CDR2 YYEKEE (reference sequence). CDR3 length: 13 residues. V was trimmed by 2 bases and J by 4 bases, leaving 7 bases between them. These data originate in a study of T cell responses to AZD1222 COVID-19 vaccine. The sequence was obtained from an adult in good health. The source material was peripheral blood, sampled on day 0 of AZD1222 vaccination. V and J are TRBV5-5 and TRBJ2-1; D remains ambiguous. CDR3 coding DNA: TGTGCCAGCAGCTTCGCCCGGTACAATGAGCAGTTCTTC. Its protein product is CASSFARYNEQFF.